These 32 T cell receptor beta chains came from one sample sequenced in a study of early T cells in non-severe SARS-CoV-2 infection. TCRdb reprocessed the 5' RACE reads with MiXCR, giving one entry per CDR3 protein. Seen here are 55,000 to 75,000 distinct CDR3 sequences, approximately 11% observed once, and the top ten hold around a sixth. The material sequenced was whole blood, taken at baseline. The receptors come from an adult who was a healthcare worker with PCR-confirmed SARS-CoV-2 infection or an uninfected control (not recorded which).

This clonotype was detected many times. The rearrangement uses TRBV2 and TRBJ2-1, with 7 bases lining up with TRBD2. The CDR3 runs 14 residues. Germline V gives CDR1 SNHLY, CDR2 FYNNEI. Losses at the gene ends were 4 bases for V and 6 bases for J; bases not matched to a gene: 6. The CDR3 DNA sequence: TGTGCCAGCAGTGCCCTACTAGCGAGCAATGAGCAGTTCTTC. Protein: CASSALLASNEQFF. Full variable domain (rest looked up from reference TRBV2 and TRBJ2-1): EPEVTQTPSHQVTQMGQEVILRCVPISNHLYFYWYRQILGQKVEFLVSFYNNEISEKSEIFDDQFSVERPDGSNFTLKIRSTKLEDSAMYFCASSALLASNEQFFGPGTRLTVL.

CDR3 coding DNA: TGTGCCAGCAGCTTAGGGGGCTCTGGAAACACCATATATTTT. Protein product: CASSLGGSGNTIYF. The chain carries TRBV7-9 and TRBJ1-3, with D uncertain. Germline V gives CDR1 SEHNR, CDR2 FQNEAQ (reference sequence). The CDR3 is 14 residues long. V lost 1 base to trimming and J lost 0 bases, with 4 bases between them.

This clonotype came up a few times. The chain uses TRBV18 and TRBJ2-5; no reliable D call. The CDR3 is 13 amino acids. V was pared by 3 bases and J by 1 base, with 6 bases between. Germline V CDR1 and CDR2: KGHSH, LQKENI. CDR3 amino acids: CASSPSAQETQYF. CDR3 DNA sequence: TGTGCCAGCTCACCGTCAGCCCAAGAGACCCAGTACTTC.

This clonotype was recorded a few times. The gene calls are TRBV7-9 and TRBJ2-3; 12 bases line up with TRBD2. This CDR3 is built from 16 residues. V dropped 8 bases and J dropped 6; count of bases not matched to a gene: 12. The germline gives CDR1 SEHNR, CDR2 FQNEAQ (reference sequence). The CDR3 here is CASRTGGLAGRDTQYF. The CDR3, as DNA: TGTGCCAGCCGAACAGGAGGACTAGCGGGACGGGATACGCAGTATTTT.

This clonotype has ten or more counts. The chain uses TRBV24-1 and TRBJ1-4; unclear D gene. The germline V and J ends were trimmed by 4 bases and 8 bases, with 10 bases remaining between them. The CDR3 spans 13 residues. Germline assignment: CDR1 KGHDR and CDR2 SFDVKD. The CDR3 region is CATSDRGEEKLFF. In DNA, the CDR3 is TGTGCCACCAGTGACCGGGGAGAGGAAAAACTGTTTTTT.

This rearrangement joins TRBV6-6 to TRBJ2-5; possible D gene TRBD1, 5 bases. The CDR3 loop spans 15 amino acids. Trimming took off 2 bases at V and 0 bases at J, with 10 bases between the two ends. The V gene's germline CDR1 is MNHNY and CDR2 SVGAGI (reference sequence). CDR3 in amino acids: CASSYEGADQETQYF. The CDR3 region has the DNA TGTGCCAGCAGTTACGAAGGGGCGGACCAAGAGACCCAGTACTTC.

This clonotype was picked up many times. J is TRBJ2-5 and V is TRBV7-2, with TRBD2 identical over 11 bases. Looked up from germline, CDR1 is SGHTA and CDR2 is FQGNSA. The CDR3 extends over 17 amino acids. The junction had 5 bases not matched to a gene; V was cut back by 0 bases and J by 2 bases. The CDR3 DNA reads TGTGCCAGCAGCTTAGCGTTAGCGGGAGGGTTGCAAGAGACCCAGTACTTC. Its translation: CASSLALAGGLQETQYF.

A word on this clonotype: An end of the junction does not agree with germline; a read error may underlie this. The rearrangement links TRBV12-3 or TRBV12-4 to TRBJ2-7, with D hard to call. The CDR3 has 13 amino acids. CDR3 in DNA: TGCGCCAGCAGTAACCCGCCAGGCTACGAGCAGTACTTC. This translates into CASSNPPGYEQYF.

In its sample, this clonotype was seen a few times. DNA of the CDR3: TGCGCCAGCAACCGACAAGAAAGCTCCTATAATTCACCCCTCCACTTT. It specifies CASNRQESSYNSPLHF. The chain employs TRBV4-3 and TRBJ1-6; no firm D call. The germline V gene has CDR1 LGHNA and CDR2 YSLEER. This CDR3 has 16 residues. V was pared by 7 bases and J by 0 bases, with 13 bases between.

The chain joins TRBV12-5 to TRBJ1-1; no reliable D call. This CDR3 spans 12 amino acids. The V end lost 3 bases, the J end lost 3 bases, and 5 bases lay between the germline ends. Germline CDR1 reads LGHNT; CDR2 reads FRNRAP. CDR3 in DNA: TGTGCTAGTGGTTTAGGATACACTGAAGCTTTCTTT. Translated, it gives CASGLGYTEAFF.

The chain recombines TRBV21-1 with TRBJ2-3; the D call TRBD2 from the table was never checked on the DNA. TRBV21-1 is marked as a pseudogene. CDR3 size: 16 residues. CDR3 loop: CASRGGRACMTDTQYF. In DNA, the CDR3 is TGTGCCAGCAGGGGCGGGAGGGCCTGTATGACAGATACGCAGTATTTT.

This clonotype was picked up a small number of times. The chain links TRBV30 to TRBJ2-3; D unresolved. CDR3 length: 11 residues. The V end lost 1 base, the J end lost 4 bases, and 3 bases lay between the germline ends. Germline V gene data show CDR1 as GTSNPN and CDR2 as SVGIG (reference sequence). The chain's CDR3 is CAWSGPDTQYF. In nucleotides, the CDR3 is TGTGCCTGGAGTGGGCCAGATACGCAGTATTTT.

This clonotype was recorded a few times. V is TRBV6-2 or TRBV6-3 and J is TRBJ2-3; no reliable D call. Germline-derived CDR1 and CDR2 are MNHEY and SVGEGT. V was trimmed by 3 bases and J by 2 bases, leaving 6 bases between them. The length of the CDR3 is 13 residues. CDR3 coding DNA: TGTGCCAGCAGTTATCCCCCCACAGATACGCAGTATTTT. Its translation is CASSYPPTDTQYF.

The chain combines TRBV5-5 with TRBJ2-7, with 8 bases fitting TRBD2. Trimming removed 5 bases from V and 0 bases from J; junction bases left unmatched: 10. This CDR3 has 16 residues. Germline CDR1 SGHKS, CDR2 YYEKEE (reference sequence). As DNA, the CDR3 is TGTGCCAGCAGTCGAGGACTAGCCGAACGCTCCTACGAGCAGTACTTC. Translation gives CASSRGLAERSYEQYF.

In its sample, this clonotype was seen many times. J is TRBJ2-7 and V is TRBV28; D is unclear. This CDR3 is 13 amino acids long. V lost 5 bases and J 1 base, leaving 9 bases between the germline ends. Per the germline V gene, CDR1 is MDHEN and CDR2 is SYDVKM. The CDR3 reads CASSPGVSYEQYF. Here the CDR3 DNA reads TGTGCCAGCAGTCCGGGTGTGTCCTACGAGCAGTACTTC.

In its sample, this clonotype was seen many times. This chain connects TRBV6-6 to TRBJ1-2, with a possible D match to TRBD1 (6 bases). The CDR3 loop spans 12 amino acids. V lost 2 bases to trimming and J lost 6 bases, with 7 bases between them. The germline CDR1 and CDR2 sequences are MNHNY and SVGAGI (reference sequence). In nucleotides, the CDR3 is TGTGCCAGCAGTTACCAGGGGAATGGCTACACCTTC. Translated, it gives CASSYQGNGYTF.

This clonotype appeared many times. The gene calls are TRBV4-1 and TRBJ2-5; the D gene is possibly TRBD2 (6 bases). The CDR3 contains 14 residues. Germline V CDR1 and CDR2: MGHRA, YSYEKL. V lost 2 bases, J lost 6 bases, and 13 bases lay in between. CDR3 sequence: CASSQFGGMKTQYF. The DNA for the CDR3 is TGCGCCAGCAGCCAATTTGGAGGGATGAAGACCCAGTACTTC.

The chain has TRBV24-1 and TRBJ1-3; D is perhaps TRBD1 (6 bases). Trimming shortened V by 9 bases and J by 7 bases, and 24 bases separated the two germline ends. The CDR3 sequence is 16 residues long. From germline, CDR1 is KGHDR and CDR2 SFDVKD. CDR3 residues: CATGGRAGEADNTIYF. The DNA for the CDR3 is TGTGCCACCGGCGGAAGGGCAGGGGAAGCGGACAACACCATATATTTT.

This clonotype was recorded at least ten times. The chain is built from TRBV7-9 and TRBJ2-3, with D possibly matching TRBD1 (5 bases). CDR1 is SEHNR, CDR2 FQNEAQ, per germline (reference sequence). V dropped 7 bases and J dropped 1 base, with 15 bases sitting between them. The CDR3 has 15 residues. The CDR3 region is CASTPAGLGTDTQYF. As DNA, the CDR3 is TGTGCCAGCACCCCCGCAGGGCTCGGCACAGATACGCAGTATTTT.

This clonotype appeared many times. This chain uses TRBV28 with TRBJ2-1; 10 bases align to TRBD1. Germline trimming cut 4 bases from V and 1 base from J; bases unmatched to any gene: 16. The germline V gene encodes CDR1 MDHEN and CDR2 SYDVKM. This CDR3 is 20 amino acids long. CDR3 nucleotides: TGTGCCAGCAGTTCCCGAGAATTCCGACCGGGACAGGGGTCCTACAATGAGCAGTTCTTC. It codes for CASSSREFRPGQGSYNEQFF.

This clonotype showed up just a few times. The chain recombines TRBV4-1 with TRBJ2-5; 12 nucleotides align to TRBD1. Per the germline V gene, CDR1 is MGHRA and CDR2 is YSYEKL. V dropped 4 bases and J dropped 4; count of bases not matched to a gene: 10. The CDR3 covers 17 residues. The CDR3 loop is CASSRKPGQGAGETQYF. For the CDR3, the DNA is TGCGCCAGCAGCCGAAAACCGGGACAGGGGGCCGGAGAGACCCAGTACTTC.

This clonotype was detected ten times or more. V usage is TRBV3-1 and J usage is TRBJ2-1; 12 bases fit TRBD2. Unmatched junction bases numbered 8, after V lost 7 bases and J lost 7 bases. The CDR3 spans 15 residues. Germline V gene sequence: CDR1 LGHDT, CDR2 YNNKEL (reference sequence). The CDR3 coding sequence is TGTGCCAGCAACCTAGCGGGAGGGCCGGGTAATGAGCAGTTCTTC. Amino acids: CASNLAGGPGNEQFF.

This clonotype came up a few times. The chain couples TRBV28 to TRBJ2-1; possibly TRBD1 or TRBD2 for D (5 bases each). There are 15 residues in the CDR3. Germline values: CDR1 MDHEN, CDR2 SYDVKM. The V gene lost 4 bases and the J gene lost 4 bases, with 14 bases spanning the gap. This CDR3 is CASSSQRDGYNEQFF. CDR3 DNA sequence: TGTGCCAGCAGTTCTCAACGGGACGGGTACAATGAGCAGTTCTTC. The complete variable domain, with remaining parts taken from reference TRBV28 and TRBJ2-1, reads DVKVTQSSRYLVKRTGEKVFLECVQDMDHENMFWYRQDPGLGLRLIYFSYDVKMKEKGDIPEGYSVSREKKERFSLILESASTNQTSMYLCASSSQRDGYNEQFFGPGTRLTVL.

This clonotype appeared many times. The chain uses TRBV20-1 and TRBJ1-1; D is ambiguous. The germline V gene has CDR1 DFQATT and CDR2 SNEGSKA (reference sequence). Trimming removed 3 bases at V and 1 base at J, with 9 bases between. This CDR3 has 13 residues. The CDR3 coding sequence is TGCAGTGCTAGGCGCCAATGGAACACTGAAGCTTTCTTT. The encoded protein is CSARRQWNTEAFF.

This clonotype was recorded many times. This rearrangement joins TRBV7-9 to TRBJ2-1, with D unclear. V was clipped by 0 bases and J by 10 bases, with 13 bases between them. Looked up from germline, CDR1 is SEHNR and CDR2 is FQNEAQ (reference sequence). The CDR3 length is 14 residues. In DNA, the CDR3 is TGTGCCAGCAGCTTAGCTCTGTTCGCCAGGGAGCAGTTCTTC. Its protein is CASSLALFAREQFF.

The chain has TRBV9 and TRBJ2-2, with 11 bases matching TRBD2. With 3 bases clipped from V and 1 base from J, the junction kept 5 bases outside the gene matches. The CDR3 spans 17 residues. Germline loops: CDR1 SGDLS, CDR2 YYNGEE. CDR3 amino acids: CASSGGTSGKNTGELFF. CDR3 bases: TGTGCCAGCAGCGGCGGGACTAGCGGAAAGAACACCGGGGAGCTGTTTTTT. Looking up the rest from reference TRBV9 and TRBJ2-2 gives the full variable domain: DSGVTQTPKHLITATGQRVTLRCSPRSGDLSVYWYQQSLDQGLQFLIQYYNGEERAKGNILERFSAQQFPDLHSELNLSSLELGDSALYFCASSGGTSGKNTGELFFGEGSRLTVL.

This sequence joins TRBV29-1 and TRBJ2-7; tentatively, D is TRBD1 (6 bases). The CDR3 is made up of 14 amino acids. Germline CDR1 and CDR2: SQVTM and ANQGSEA. Deletions cut 4 bases from V and 0 bases from J, with 13 bases between. The CDR3 bases are TGCAGCGTTGGAGGGCAGGGGAGCTCCTACGAGCAGTACTTC. This sequence encodes CSVGGQGSSYEQYF.

This clonotype was seen repeatedly, ten times or more. This chain connects TRBV30 to TRBJ2-2; possibly TRBD1 for D (6 bases). Germline lookup yields CDR1 GTSNPN and CDR2 SVGIG (reference sequence). With 1 base removed from V and 4 bases from J, the gap between germline ends came to 10 bases. The CDR3 has 14 amino acids. The CDR3 spells CAWSAGHPTGELFF. The CDR3 DNA follows: TGTGCCTGGAGTGCGGGACACCCCACCGGGGAGCTGTTTTTT.

V is TRBV28 and J is TRBJ1-2; 8 nucleotides match TRBD1. The CDR3 loop spans 14 amino acids. Germline V lookup: CDR1 MDHEN, CDR2 SYDVKM. After removal of 7 bases from V and 6 bases from J, the junction contained 10 bases not matched to a gene. This CDR3 is CASNTQSGGDGYTF. The DNA of the CDR3 is TGTGCCAGCAATACACAGTCAGGGGGCGATGGCTACACCTTC.

J is TRBJ1-5 and V is TRBV4-3; 7 nucleotides match TRBD1. CDR1 is LGHNA, CDR2 YSLEER, per germline. This CDR3 region has 15 residues. With 3 bases clipped from V and 4 bases from J, the junction kept 6 bases outside the gene matches. Here the CDR3 reads CASSQTGTDNQPQHF. In nucleotides, the CDR3 is TGCGCCAGCAGCCAGACCGGGACAGATAATCAGCCCCAGCATTTT.

This clonotype has just a few counts. This CDR3 reads CASSFLQGGYEQYF. CDR3 in DNA: TGTGCCAGCAGCTTCTTGCAGGGCGGCTACGAGCAGTACTTC. J is TRBJ2-7 and V is TRBV11-2; the D gene is possibly TRBD1 (5 bases). The germline V gene has CDR1 SGHAT and CDR2 FQNNGV. Between the trimmed V and J ends, which lost 3 bases and 3 bases, there was a span of 12 bases. The CDR3 runs 14 residues.

This clonotype was picked up a small number of times. This sequence joins TRBV10-3 and TRBJ1-1, with 7 positions matching TRBD1. Germline trimming cut 6 bases from V and 3 bases from J; bases unmatched to any gene: 7. Germline V gene lookup returns CDR1 ENHRY and CDR2 SYGVKD. CDR3 size: 14 residues. The CDR3: CAIRTYTGDTEAFF. CDR3 DNA sequence: TGTGCCATCAGGACCTACACAGGGGACACTGAAGCTTTCTTT.